The rows below give T cell receptor beta chains drawn from one sample of a study of CD8+CD57+ T cells in acquired aplastic anemia. TCRdb reprocessed the reads with MiXCR, giving one entry per CDR3 protein. The repertoire holds 100,000 to 130,000 distinct CDR3 sequences, with around 49% as singletons. Sequencing input: sorted CD4+, CD8+, or CD8+CD57+ T cells (not recorded which) from PBMCs. Source of these receptors: a human donor in good health, serving as a control. Both conserved end residues are part of each CDR3. The order of the fields is J gene, D gene, clone size, V gene, CDR3 protein, CDR3 DNA. A D gene is named only where the DNA matches it firmly. Expanded clones get a size class; other rows say once, few or many, or leave the size out.

TRBJ1-1	TRBD1	-	TRBV10-3	CASTLGQGQGEAFF	TGTGCCAGCACCCTCGGACAGGGACAGGGTGAAGCTTTCTTT
TRBJ2-3	TRBD2	-	TRBV11-2	CASSSRTSGATDTQYF	TGTGCCAGCAGCTCCCGGACTAGCGGAGCCACAGATACGCAGTATTTT
TRBJ2-1	TRBD1	-	TRBV7-8	CAVGQTGANEQFF	TGTGCCGTAGGGCAAACAGGGGCCAATGAGCAGTTCTTC
TRBJ1-1	TRBD1	-	TRBV10-2	CASRGGFRTGGDTEAFF	TGCGCCAGCAGAGGCGGGTTTAGGACAGGGGGAGACACTGAAGCTTTCTTT
TRBJ1-1	-	-	TRBV7-2	CASSRRQGTEAFF	TGTGCCAGCAGCCGCCGCCAGGGGACTGAAGCTTTCTTT
TRBJ1-4	-	-	TRBV19	CASSTAQSVTGKLFF	TGTGCCAGTAGTACCGCTCAGTCTGTTACGGGAAAACTGTTTTTT
TRBJ1-4	-	many	TRBV12-3/TRBV12-4	CASSSLGDSNEKLFF	TGTGCCAGCAGCTCCCTGGGCGACTCAAATGAAAAACTGTTTTTT
TRBJ1-3	-	-	TRBV15	CATSPRTNSGNTIYF	TGTGCCACCAGCCCCCGAACAAACTCTGGAAACACCATATATTTT
TRBJ2-3	-	few	TRBV20-1	CSARVSQDTQYF	TGCAGTGCTAGGGTTAGCCAGGACACGCAGTATTTT
TRBJ1-1	-	-	TRBV29-1	CSVVRGQNTEAFF	TGCAGCGTCGTACGGGGCCAGAACACTGAAGCTTTCTTT
TRBJ1-3	-	many	TRBV12-5	CASGSPISGNTIYF	TGTGCTAGTGGTTCTCCTATCTCTGGAAACACCATATATTTT
TRBJ1-2	-	many	TRBV7-2	CASSGDGSLSYGYTF	TGTGCCAGCAGCGGAGACGGGTCCCTCAGCTATGGCTACACCTTC
TRBJ1-6	-	-	TRBV24-1	CATSEGPRAPLHF	TGTGCCACCAGTGAAGGGCCTCGGGCACCCCTCCACTTT
TRBJ2-7	TRBD1	many	TRBV7-9	CASSTRTGFIYEQYF	TGTGCCAGCAGCACTAGGACAGGGTTCATTTACGAGCAGTACTTC
TRBJ2-3	TRBD2	-	TRBV10-3	CATASGEVFSTDTQYF	TGTGCCACGGCTAGCGGGGAAGTTTTTAGCACAGATACGCAGTATTTT
TRBJ2-7	TRBD1	few	TRBV25-1	CASSGLAWGQGGYEQYF	TGTGCCAGCAGTGGTTTGGCATGGGGACAGGGTGGGTACGAGCAGTACTTC
TRBJ2-3	TRBD2	many	TRBV27	CASNLGLAADTQYF	TGTGCCAGCAACCTGGGACTAGCGGCAGATACGCAGTATTTT